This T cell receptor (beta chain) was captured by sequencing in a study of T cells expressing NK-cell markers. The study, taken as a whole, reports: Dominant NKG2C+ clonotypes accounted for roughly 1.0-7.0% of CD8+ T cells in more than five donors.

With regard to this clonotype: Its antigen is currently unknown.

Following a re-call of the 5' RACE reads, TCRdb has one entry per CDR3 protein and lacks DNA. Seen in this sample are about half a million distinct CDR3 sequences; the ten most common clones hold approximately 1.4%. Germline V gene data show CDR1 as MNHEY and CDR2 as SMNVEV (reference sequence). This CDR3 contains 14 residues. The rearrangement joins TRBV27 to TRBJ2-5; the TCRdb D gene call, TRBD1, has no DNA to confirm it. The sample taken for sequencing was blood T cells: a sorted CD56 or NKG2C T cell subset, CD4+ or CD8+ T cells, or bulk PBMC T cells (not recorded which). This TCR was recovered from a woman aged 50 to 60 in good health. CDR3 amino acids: CASSFWGTGETQYF.